These T cell receptor beta chains were read from a single sample in a study of T cell responses to AZD1222 COVID-19 vaccine. The protocol was immunoSEQ multiplex PCR, while the TCRdb copy is restricted to in-frame clones and leaves out a portion. Here the sample spans approximately 150,000 clones, about 89% being singletons. The specimen was peripheral blood, collected on day 0 of AZD1222 vaccination. The receptors come from an adult in good health. Each CDR3 is given without its conserved first and last residue. Each record gives: V gene, J gene, CDR3 protein.

V gene: TRBV28
J gene: TRBJ1-3
CDR3 protein: ASSLIGRAGNTIY

V gene: TRBV11-2
J gene: TRBJ1-1
CDR3 protein: ASSPGVGTEAF

V gene: TRBV7-6
J gene: TRBJ2-7
CDR3 protein: ASSLVGSGTARVREQY

V gene: TRBV7-9
J gene: TRBJ2-7
CDR3 protein: ASSLSRVGYEQY

V gene: TRBV6-6
J gene: TRBJ1-6
CDR3 protein: ASNSRQGGNSPLH

V gene: TRBV6-4
J gene: TRBJ2-5
CDR3 protein: ASSPSRGQSEETQY

V gene: TRBV7-9
J gene: TRBJ2-5
CDR3 protein: ASSLVGLKETQY

V gene: TRBV5-1
J gene: TRBJ2-1
CDR3 protein: ASSSGGGSSYNEQF

V gene: TRBV19
J gene: TRBJ1-5
CDR3 protein: ASSDSSRRAQH

V gene: TRBV7-7
J gene: TRBJ2-6
CDR3 protein: ASSSGTGRFPSGANVLT

V gene: TRBV6-5
J gene: TRBJ2-3
CDR3 protein: ASSPLDTQY

V gene: TRBV28
J gene: TRBJ1-3
CDR3 protein: ASSYSVSGNTIY

V gene: TRBV6-2/TRBV6-3
J gene: TRBJ1-1
CDR3 protein: ASSYVVRESKAEAF

V gene: TRBV27
J gene: TRBJ2-1
CDR3 protein: ASSFISYNEQF

V gene: TRBV18
J gene: TRBJ2-7
CDR3 protein: ASSPTQDRAYEQY

V gene: TRBV19
J gene: TRBJ1-5
CDR3 protein: ASSIALTGTYSNQPQH

V gene: TRBV28
J gene: TRBJ2-1
CDR3 protein: ASNFSPSSGGNEQF

V gene: TRBV4-1
J gene: TRBJ1-2
CDR3 protein: ASSRDTGYGYT

V gene: TRBV27
J gene: TRBJ2-3
CDR3 protein: ASSLFPPRDRWDTQY

V gene: TRBV9
J gene: TRBJ2-4
CDR3 protein: ASSVGEGALAKNIQY

V gene: TRBV2
J gene: TRBJ1-1
CDR3 protein: ASRVRQGVTEAF

V gene: TRBV4-2
J gene: TRBJ1-2
CDR3 protein: ASSPPKGAYGYT

V gene: TRBV9
J gene: TRBJ1-3
CDR3 protein: ASSVREGNTIY

V gene: TRBV13
J gene: TRBJ1-5
CDR3 protein: ASSLGAGNQPQH

V gene: TRBV7-8
J gene: TRBJ2-7
CDR3 protein: ASSPRTRDYEQY

V gene: TRBV9
J gene: TRBJ2-2
CDR3 protein: ASSVASGVTGELF

V gene: TRBV10-3
J gene: TRBJ1-1
CDR3 protein: AIRDRDRREAF

V gene: TRBV14
J gene: TRBJ1-1
CDR3 protein: ASSQTSGRNTEAF

V gene: TRBV6-5
J gene: TRBJ1-2
CDR3 protein: ASSYFQGAGGYT

V gene: TRBV11-2
J gene: TRBJ2-1
CDR3 protein: ASTAAYYNEQF

V gene: TRBV19
J gene: TRBJ1-1
CDR3 protein: ASSSDRNTEAF

V gene: TRBV4-3
J gene: TRBJ1-2
CDR3 protein: ASSQAGTVNYGYT

V gene: TRBV6-2/TRBV6-3
J gene: TRBJ2-7
CDR3 protein: ASSPTSGRYYEQY

V gene: TRBV6-5
J gene: TRBJ2-5
CDR3 protein: ASSYSGLAEETQY

V gene: TRBV7-9
J gene: TRBJ1-1
CDR3 protein: ASSLGGYLNTEAF

V gene: TRBV28
J gene: TRBJ1-5
CDR3 protein: ASSFFQGAGLNQPQH

V gene: TRBV24-1
J gene: TRBJ1-2
CDR3 protein: ATSDYKGGGYT